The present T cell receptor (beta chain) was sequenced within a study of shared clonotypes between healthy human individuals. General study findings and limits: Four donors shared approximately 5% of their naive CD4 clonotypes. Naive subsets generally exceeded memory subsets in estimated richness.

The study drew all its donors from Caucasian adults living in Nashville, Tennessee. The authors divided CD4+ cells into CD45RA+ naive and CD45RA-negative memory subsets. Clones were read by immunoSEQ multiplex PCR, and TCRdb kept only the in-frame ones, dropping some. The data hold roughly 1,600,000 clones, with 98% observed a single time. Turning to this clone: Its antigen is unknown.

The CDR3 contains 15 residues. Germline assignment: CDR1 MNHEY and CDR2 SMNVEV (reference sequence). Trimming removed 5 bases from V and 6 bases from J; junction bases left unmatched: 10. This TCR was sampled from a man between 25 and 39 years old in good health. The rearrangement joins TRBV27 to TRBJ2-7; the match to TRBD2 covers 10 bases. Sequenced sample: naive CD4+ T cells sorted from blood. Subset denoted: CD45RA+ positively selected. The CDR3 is CASSRGRRLAGEQYF. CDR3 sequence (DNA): TGTGCCAGCAGTAGGGGCCGAAGACTAGCGGGCGAGCAGTACTTC.